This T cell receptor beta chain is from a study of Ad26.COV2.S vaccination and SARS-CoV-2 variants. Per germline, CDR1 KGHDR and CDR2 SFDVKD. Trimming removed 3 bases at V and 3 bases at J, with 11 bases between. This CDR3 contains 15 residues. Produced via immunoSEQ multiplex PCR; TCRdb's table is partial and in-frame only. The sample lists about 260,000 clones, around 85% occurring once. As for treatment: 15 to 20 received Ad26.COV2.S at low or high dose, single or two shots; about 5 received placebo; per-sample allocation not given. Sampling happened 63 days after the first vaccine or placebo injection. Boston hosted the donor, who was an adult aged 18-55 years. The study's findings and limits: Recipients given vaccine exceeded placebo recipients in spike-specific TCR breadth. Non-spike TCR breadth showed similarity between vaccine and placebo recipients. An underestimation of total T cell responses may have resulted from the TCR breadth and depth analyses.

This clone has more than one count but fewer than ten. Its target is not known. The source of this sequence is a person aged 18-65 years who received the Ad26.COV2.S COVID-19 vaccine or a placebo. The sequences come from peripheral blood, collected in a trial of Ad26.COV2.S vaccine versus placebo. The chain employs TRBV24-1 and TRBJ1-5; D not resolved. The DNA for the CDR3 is TGTGCCACCAGTGATACCAGAGAGCCCAATCAGCCCCAGCATTTT. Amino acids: CATSDTREPNQPQHF.